This entry lists 17 T cell receptor beta chains sequenced from one sample in a study of cytomegalovirus exposure and HLA in healthy donors. Primers for the PCR totalled 60 Vbeta and 13 Jbeta. Profiling relied on immunoSEQ multiplex PCR, and the TCRdb table lists in-frame clones only, not all of them. Among around 130,000 clones, about 80% were seen once, and the ten largest hold just over 1%. Sequencing was done on a sample of PBMCs. All receptors come from a human donor in good health.

This clone was counted a single time. The V call is TRBV5-5, the J call TRBJ1-1; D gene unclear. The CDR3 is 12 residues long. V was cut by 5 bases and J by 0 bases, with 5 bases left in between. Germline V gene lookup returns CDR1 SGHKS and CDR2 YYEKEE (reference sequence). In DNA, the CDR3 is TGTGCCAGCAGTTATTTGAACACTGAAGCTTTCTTT. Translation: CASSYLNTEAFF.

The J gene is TRBJ2-7, the V gene TRBV18, with D perhaps TRBD1 (5 bases). Germline V CDR1 and CDR2: KGHSH, LQKENI. V gave up 2 bases and J gave up 7 bases, with 24 bases separating them. The CDR3 consists of 17 residues. The CDR3 DNA is TGTGCCAGCTCACCATTAGGCAGGGCCACTGTATACGAAGAGCAGTACTTC. Translation: CASSPLGRATVYEEQYF.

The V call is TRBV12-5, the J call TRBJ2-3; 8 bases fit TRBD2. From germline, CDR1 is LGHNT and CDR2 FRNRAP. V lost 2 bases and J lost 0; bases outside the gene matches: 4. The length of the CDR3 is 16 residues. The CDR3, as DNA: TGTGCTAGTGGTTTGTATAGCGGGGCTAGCACAGATACGCAGTATTTT. As protein: CASGLYSGASTDTQYF.

The V call is TRBV4-1, the J call TRBJ1-3; TRBD1 matches at 7 bases. The V and J ends lost 1 base and 4 bases, in that order; junction bases with no gene match: 4. CDR1 MGHRA and CDR2 YSYEKL come from the germline V gene. This CDR3 has 15 amino acids. DNA of the CDR3: TGCGCCAGCAGCCAAGCCCAACAGGGGGGAAACACCATATATTTT. Translation: CASSQAQQGGNTIYF.

This clone was recorded only once. This chain connects TRBV2 to TRBJ2-7; 10 bases align to TRBD1. The CDR3 has 15 residues. CDR1 SNHLY and CDR2 FYNNEI come from the germline V gene. V trimming: 6 bases; J trimming: 5 bases; junction bases outside the gene matches: 10. This CDR3 is CASRDRGPQGDEQYF. The CDR3 nucleotides are TGTGCCAGCAGAGACAGGGGGCCACAAGGGGACGAGCAGTACTTC.

The chain is built from TRBV2 and TRBJ1-2; 10 bases align to TRBD1. Looked up from germline, CDR1 is SNHLY and CDR2 is FYNNEI. The ends lost 3 bases at V and 4 bases at J; junction bases unmatched: 11. The CDR3 contains 17 residues. The CDR3 sequence: CASSEGTGDDVPYGYTF. As DNA, the CDR3 is TGTGCCAGCAGTGAGGGGACAGGGGACGATGTCCCCTATGGCTACACCTTC.

This chain links TRBV10-3 with TRBJ2-5, with 9 positions matching TRBD1. The DNA end is more similar to TRBJ2-7, so the J call may be wrong. Germline-derived CDR1 and CDR2 are ENHRY and SYGVKD. The CDR3 loop spans 14 amino acids. The CDR3 loop is CAIRGGTGLSEQYF. CDR3 in DNA: TGTGCCATCAGGGGAGGGACAGGGCTTTCCGAGCAGTACTTC.

This sequence joins TRBV11-2 and TRBJ2-3; TRBD2 matches 12 bases. The germline V gene has CDR1 SGHAT and CDR2 FQNNGV. With 2 bases clipped from V and 0 bases from J, the junction kept 3 bases outside the gene matches. The CDR3 has 17 amino acids. CDR3 nucleotides: TGTGCCAGCAGCTTAAGGCTAGCGGGGGGGAGCACAGATACGCAGTATTTT. Translated, it gives CASSLRLAGGSTDTQYF. The complete variable domain, with remaining parts taken from reference TRBV11-2 and TRBJ2-3, reads EAGVAQSPRYKIIEKRQSVAFWCNPISGHATLYWYQQILGQGPKLLIQFQNNGVVDDSQLPKDRFSAERLKGVDSTLKIQPAKLEDSAVYLCASSLRLAGGSTDTQYFGPGTRLTVL.

This chain connects TRBV15 to TRBJ2-5; 8 bases match TRBD2. Germline CDR1 LNHNV, CDR2 YYDKDF (reference sequence). Losses at the gene ends were 7 bases for V and 2 bases for J; bases not matched to a gene: 3. CDR3 length: 13 residues. This CDR3 reads CATNGGGQETQYF. In nucleotides, the CDR3 is TGTGCCACCAACGGGGGGGGACAAGAGACCCAGTACTTC. The variable domain in full, completed from reference TRBV15 and TRBJ2-5, reads DAMVIQNPRYQVTQFGKPVTLSCSQTLNHNVMYWYQQKSSQAPKLLFHYYDKDFNNEADTPDNFQSRRPNTSFCFLDIRSPGLGDTAMYLCATNGGGQETQYFGPGTRLLVL.

V usage is TRBV15 and J usage is TRBJ1-2, with a weak D call TRBD1 (6 bases). V lost 4 bases and J 5 bases, leaving 8 bases between the germline ends. CDR1 is LNHNV, CDR2 YYDKDF, per germline (reference sequence). The CDR3 consists of 12 residues. CDR3 amino acids: CATSKDSYGYTF. The CDR3 nucleotides read TGTGCCACCAGCAAGGACAGTTATGGCTACACCTTC.

This rearrangement joins TRBV7-9 to TRBJ1-2, with TRBD1 identical over 9 bases. This CDR3 region has 18 residues. V dropped 9 bases and J dropped 3; count of bases not matched to a gene: 20. Germline CDR1 reads SEHNR; CDR2 reads FQNEAQ (reference sequence). This CDR3 reads CARLARWGAGTGHYGYTF. CDR3 coding DNA: TGTGCCAGACTAGCGAGGTGGGGGGCCGGGACAGGGCACTATGGCTACACCTTC. The variable domain in full, with the rest retrieved from reference TRBV7-9 and TRBJ1-2, is DTGVSQNPRHKITKRGQNVTFRCDPISEHNRLYWYRQTLGQGPEFLTYFQNEAQLEKSRLLSDRFSAERPKGSFSTLEIQRTEQGDSAMYLCARLARWGAGTGHYGYTFGSGTRLTVV.

The chain links TRBV11-2 to TRBJ1-4; 7 positions agree with TRBD1. Germline V gives CDR1 SGHAT, CDR2 FQNNGV. Trimming took 5 bases from V and 6 from J; bases not matched to a gene: 3. This CDR3 comprises 13 residues. The CDR3 here is CASSEGQYEKLFF. In nucleotides, the CDR3 is TGTGCCAGCAGCGAGGGACAGTATGAAAAACTGTTTTTT.

As concerns this clone: The same CDR3 is also encoded by other DNA sequences in this sample. The J gene is TRBJ1-2, the V gene TRBV20-1; unclear D gene. CDR3 length: 9 residues. Deletions cut 7 bases from V and 8 bases from J, with 8 bases between. Germline CDR1 and CDR2: DFQATT and SNEGSKA (reference sequence). The CDR3 region is CSGGFGYTF. For the CDR3, the DNA is TGCAGTGGCGGGTTCGGCTACACCTTC.

This chain connects TRBV6-5 to TRBJ2-2, with D hard to call. Deletions cut 7 bases from V and 2 bases from J, with 14 bases between. From germline, CDR1 is MNHEY and CDR2 SVGAGI. The CDR3 covers 15 residues. This CDR3 is CASIGTSINTGELFF. For the CDR3, the DNA is TGTGCCAGCATTGGTACGTCTATTAACACCGGGGAGCTGTTTTTT.

The chain uses TRBV7-2 and TRBJ1-5; tentative D call: TRBD1 (6 bases). Germline values: CDR1 SGHTA, CDR2 FQGNSA. Trimming stripped 1 base from V and 4 bases from J, with 11 bases between. CDR3 size: 15 residues. In DNA, the CDR3 is TGTGCCAGCAGCTTAGAGGGGGGGGCAAATCAGCCCCAGCATTTT. It specifies CASSLEGGANQPQHF.

The V call is TRBV6-6, the J call TRBJ1-2; TRBD1 aligns across 7 bases. CDR3 length: 14 residues. Germline CDR1 reads MNHNY; CDR2 reads SVGAGI (reference sequence). V dropped 1 base and J dropped 6; count of bases not matched to a gene: 5. This CDR3 is CASSYYRDSDGYTF. The CDR3 nucleotides read TGTGCCAGCAGTTACTACCGGGACAGCGATGGCTACACCTTC.

J is TRBJ1-1 and V is TRBV5-6; no reliable D call. Germline-derived CDR1 and CDR2 are SGHDT and YYEEEE. The CDR3 has 14 amino acids. Trimming removed 4 bases at V and 6 bases at J, with 16 bases between. CDR3 protein: CASSRIGEEAEAFF. The CDR3 DNA follows: TGTGCCAGCAGCCGCATTGGGGAGGAGGCTGAAGCTTTCTTT.